Following are 21 T cell receptor beta chains from one sample sequenced in a study of blood T cell repertoires in COVID-19. Generated by immunoSEQ multiplex PCR, the TCRdb table keeps only in-frame clones and is missing some. The profile shows roughly 670,000 clones, just under 90% of them singletons. Sequenced material: peripheral blood. All receptors derive from a woman aged 18-29 years with acute or convalescent COVID-19.

This clone was recorded a few times. The chain couples TRBV15 to TRBJ1-1, with D uncertain. With 8 bases removed from V and 4 bases from J, the gap between germline ends came to 20 bases. The CDR3 is 15 amino acids. Germline values: CDR1 LNHNV, CDR2 YYDKDF (reference sequence). The CDR3 spells CATASEWAAGTEAFF. CDR3 bases: TGTGCCACCGCTAGTGAGTGGGCAGCGGGCACTGAAGCTTTCTTT.

The chain employs TRBV6-1 and TRBJ2-2; 8 bases map to TRBD1. CDR1 and CDR2 (germline): MNHNS, SASEGT. Trimming at V came to 0 bases and at J to 5 bases, leaving 5 bases not matched to a gene. This CDR3 has 16 amino acids. As DNA, the CDR3 is TGTGCCAGCAGTGAAGCGCTCGGACAGGGTACCGGGGAGCTGTTTTTT. Encoded protein: CASSEALGQGTGELFF.

CDR3 bases: TGTGCCAGCAGCGTGTGGACTACCTCCTACAATGAGCAGTTCTTC. Its translation: CASSVWTTSYNEQFF. J is TRBJ2-1 and V is TRBV9, with a weak D call TRBD2 (6 bases). Trimming cost V 2 bases and J 0 bases, with 9 bases left between them. The germline V gene encodes CDR1 SGDLS and CDR2 YYNGEE. This CDR3 spans 15 amino acids.

V is TRBV4-1 and J is TRBJ1-2, with 8 bases fitting TRBD1. The CDR3 runs to 14 residues. Germline V gene lookup returns CDR1 MGHRA and CDR2 YSYEKL. V lost 0 bases to trimming and J lost 7 bases; unmatched junction nucleotides: 4. The CDR3 spells CASSQETGAGGYTF. For the CDR3, the DNA is TGCGCCAGCAGCCAAGAGACAGGGGCGGGTGGCTACACCTTC.

This clone was counted only a few times. The V and J genes are TRBV25-1 and TRBJ2-1, with D perhaps TRBD2 (5 bases). V was trimmed by 1 base and J by 11 bases, leaving 9 bases between them. The CDR3 is made up of 12 amino acids. Germline V gives CDR1 MGHDK, CDR2 SYGVNS. The DNA for the CDR3 is TGTGCCAGCAGTGAATTGGAGGAGAAGCAGTTCTTC. It yields the protein CASSELEEKQFF.

The rearrangement links TRBV27 to TRBJ1-2, with 7 nucleotides matching TRBD1. Germline V gene lookup returns CDR1 MNHEY and CDR2 SMNVEV (reference sequence). V dropped 6 bases and J dropped 8; count of bases not matched to a gene: 9. The CDR3 totals 13 residues. The CDR3 nucleotides are TGTGCCAGCAGCTACACAGGGGCGGGGGGCTACACCTTC. It encodes CASSYTGAGGYTF.

V usage is TRBV5-6 and J usage is TRBJ1-2, with D uncertain. This CDR3 region has 12 residues. V shed 4 bases and J shed 6 bases, with 10 bases lying between them. Germline loops: CDR1 SGHDT, CDR2 YYEEEE. The CDR3 sequence: CASSLLDNGYTF. The CDR3 DNA reads TGTGCCAGCAGCCTCCTCGACAATGGCTACACCTTC.

This sequence joins TRBV9 and TRBJ1-4, with D perhaps TRBD1 (6 bases). V was clipped by 0 bases and J by 3 bases, with 9 bases between them. This CDR3 is built from 15 residues. Looked up from germline, CDR1 is SGDLS and CDR2 is YYNGEE. CDR3: CASSVARGANEKLFF. In nucleotides, the CDR3 is TGTGCCAGCAGCGTAGCCAGGGGAGCTAATGAAAAACTGTTTTTT.

The V call is TRBV6-2 or TRBV6-3, the J call TRBJ2-7, with D possibly being TRBD2 (5 bases). This CDR3 region has 14 residues. The V and J ends lost 5 bases and 2 bases respectively, with 13 bases between them. CDR1 MNHEY and CDR2 SVGEGT come from the germline V gene. The CDR3: CASSPGAATYEQYF. The CDR3 region has the DNA TGTGCCAGCAGTCCCGGAGCGGCGACCTACGAGCAGTACTTC.

This clone was counted a few times. The V gene is TRBV6-5, the J gene TRBJ2-2, with 10 bases lining up with TRBD1. V was clipped by 8 bases and J by 6 bases; unmatched bases: 3. The CDR3 is 13 residues long. Germline CDR1 MNHEY, CDR2 SVGAGI. The chain's CDR3 is CASGTGDPGELFF. DNA of the CDR3: TGTGCCAGCGGGACAGGGGATCCCGGGGAGCTGTTTTTT.

This chain uses TRBV5-6 with TRBJ1-4, with D hard to call. There are 16 residues in the CDR3. The germline CDR1 and CDR2 sequences are SGHDT and YYEEEE. V was cut by 4 bases and J by 4 bases, with 17 bases left in between. CDR3: CASSRSDGVRNEKLFF. CDR3 sequence (DNA): TGTGCCAGCAGCCGGTCGGACGGGGTTCGTAATGAAAAACTGTTTTTT.

The V and J genes are TRBV4-1 and TRBJ1-2, with unresolved D. CDR1 is MGHRA and CDR2 is YSYEKL in the germline V gene. V dropped 0 bases and J dropped 9 bases, with 20 bases sitting between them. The CDR3 consists of 16 residues. The CDR3 spells CASSQDYVAGLASYTF. CDR3 DNA: TGCGCCAGCAGCCAAGACTATGTGGCCGGATTAGCGAGCTACACCTTC.

V and J are TRBV5-6 and TRBJ2-7; D is possibly TRBD2 (6 bases). The CDR3 runs 13 residues. The V end lost 3 bases, the J end lost 3 bases, and 10 bases lay between the germline ends. Per germline, CDR1 SGHDT and CDR2 YYEEEE. The CDR3 loop reads CASSSGLYYEQYF. The CDR3 DNA is TGTGCCAGCAGCTCGGGACTGTACTACGAGCAGTACTTC. The complete variable domain, with remaining parts taken from reference TRBV5-6 and TRBJ2-7, reads DAGVTQSPTHLIKTRGQQVTLRCSPKSGHDTVSWYQQALGQGPQFIFQYYEEEERQRGNFPDRFSGHQFPNYSSELNVNALLLGDSALYLCASSSGLYYEQYFGPGTRLTVT.

The chain carries TRBV4-2 and TRBJ2-7; a weak D match, TRBD2 (7 bases). Germline CDR1 is LGHNA and CDR2 is YNFKEQ. Trimming stripped 0 bases from V and 5 bases from J, with 14 bases between. The CDR3 is 15 residues long. CDR3 coding DNA: TGTGCCAGCAGCCAAGAGGGGGGGGCAATCGACGAGCAGTACTTC. Amino acids: CASSQEGGAIDEQYF.

This clone was found once. The chain combines TRBV12-1 with TRBJ1-1. TRBV12-1 is shown as a pseudogene. This CDR3 has 13 amino acids. In DNA form, the CDR3 reads TGTGCCAGCACCTTAAACCGGGGCACTGAAGCTTTCTTT. Protein: CASTLNRGTEAFF.

The J gene is TRBJ1-5, the V gene TRBV7-2, with 10 bases matching TRBD1. This CDR3 has 16 residues. The junction had 8 bases not matched to a gene; V was cut back by 5 bases and J by 4 bases. Looked up from germline, CDR1 is SGHTA and CDR2 is FQGNSA. CDR3 DNA: TGTGCCAGCAGCAGAGGGACAGGGGACGGGAATCAGCCCCAGCATTTT. As protein: CASSRGTGDGNQPQHF.

V gene TRBV9 combines with J gene TRBJ2-2; 8 positions agree with TRBD2. CDR1 and CDR2 from the germline V gene are SGDLS and YYNGEE. J was trimmed by 4 bases and V by 2 bases; bases with no gene match: 7. The CDR3 covers 16 residues. Here the CDR3 reads CASSVTSGGGTGELFF. The DNA of the CDR3 is TGTGCCAGCAGCGTGACAAGCGGGGGAGGCACCGGGGAGCTGTTTTTT. Full variable domain (outside the CDR3, taken from reference TRBV9 and TRBJ2-2): DSGVTQTPKHLITATGQRVTLRCSPRSGDLSVYWYQQSLDQGLQFLIQYYNGEERAKGNILERFSAQQFPDLHSELNLSSLELGDSALYFCASSVTSGGGTGELFFGEGSRLTVL.

This rearrangement joins TRBV5-1 to TRBJ1-1; 9 bases are a match to TRBD1. The V segment lost 3 bases and the J segment 2 bases; nucleotides outside the gene matches: 5. This CDR3 has 15 residues. CDR1 is SGHRS and CDR2 is YFSETQ in the germline V gene. This CDR3 is CASSSTGGSNTEAFF. The CDR3 DNA is TGCGCCAGCAGCTCCACAGGGGGCAGTAACACTGAAGCTTTCTTT.

The chain employs TRBV2 and TRBJ2-5; 13 nucleotides match TRBD2. The CDR3 spans 14 residues. Germline values: CDR1 SNHLY, CDR2 FYNNEI. J gave up 5 bases and V 6 bases, and 3 bases lay outside the gene matches. The CDR3 reads CASRLAGGSETQYF. The CDR3 coding sequence is TGTGCCAGCAGACTAGCGGGGGGGTCTGAGACCCAGTACTTC.

This chain uses TRBV15 with TRBJ1-1; 7 bases fit TRBD1. Germline V gene lookup returns CDR1 LNHNV and CDR2 YYDKDF (reference sequence). This CDR3 contains 17 residues. Trimming at V came to 4 bases and at J to 1 base, leaving 12 bases not matched to a gene. The CDR3 DNA is TGTGCCACCAGCAAAGAGATTATGGGGACAGCGAACACTGAAGCTTTCTTT. It encodes CATSKEIMGTANTEAFF.

The chain has TRBV19 and TRBJ1-5, with a tentative D call TRBD1 (5 bases). Trimming took off 3 bases at V and 3 bases at J, with 12 bases between the two ends. This CDR3 contains 15 residues. Germline V gene data show CDR1 as LNHDA and CDR2 as SQIVND (reference sequence). CDR3 DNA: TGTGCCAGTAGTATTGAACCGGGACTCAATCAGCCCCAGCATTTT. Protein product: CASSIEPGLNQPQHF.